The 5 T cell receptor beta chains below all came from one sample that was sequenced in a study of naive and memory T cell subsets. Regarding the study as a whole: A few larger clonotypes appeared in naive repertoires, especially CD8, possibly memory cells re-expressing CD45RA.

Both TRBC1 and TRBC2 were covered by a beta constant-region primer of two equimolar oligonucleotides. The ligated cDNA underwent four PCR rounds using SP2 and nested alpha and beta constant-region primers. Via MiXCR, TCRdb re-called the UMI-ligation and nested PCR reads, giving one row per CDR3 protein. Here the sample spans approximately 140,000 distinct CDR3 sequences, over 20% being singletons. Their antigens are not known. Sequenced sample: naive CD4+ T cells from blood. The source is a human donor in good health.

In its sample, this clonotype was seen many times. The chain recombines TRBV27 with TRBJ2-1; 7 positions agree with TRBD2. There are 15 residues in the CDR3. Trimming cost V 7 bases and J 8 bases; bases outside gene matches: 14. Germline CDR1 MNHEY, CDR2 SMNVEV (reference sequence). The CDR3 DNA reads as TGTGCCAGCAATGCCCTAGCGGAAAAGGTCTATGAGCAGTTCTTC. Its protein product is CASNALAEKVYEQFF.

This clonotype occurred a few times. This chain links TRBV28 with TRBJ1-4; D remains ambiguous. The germline V gene has CDR1 MDHEN and CDR2 SYDVKM. The CDR3 consists of 13 residues. V lost 8 bases, J lost 1 base, and 8 bases lay in between. CDR3 coding DNA: TGTGCCAGCGGGCTAGGAACTAATGAAAAACTGTTTTTT. This codes for CASGLGTNEKLFF.

This clonotype has at least ten counts. This chain joins TRBV12-3 or TRBV12-4 and TRBJ2-3; 8 bases line up with TRBD2. V lost 6 bases, J lost 4 bases, and 9 bases stayed unmatched. The CDR3 consists of 15 residues. CDR3 amino acids: CASRLSGRRADTQYF. Written as DNA, the CDR3 is TGTGCCAGCAGGTTGAGCGGGAGAAGGGCAGATACGCAGTATTTT.

This clonotype was detected only a few times. The chain has TRBV24-1 and TRBJ2-7; D is unclear. The CDR3 totals 12 residues. Germline values: CDR1 KGHDR, CDR2 SFDVKD. The ends were cut back, 7 bases at V and 4 bases at J, with 10 bases in the middle. This CDR3 reads CATSPSGYEQYF. The CDR3 coding sequence is TGTGCCACCAGCCCCTCCGGATACGAGCAGTACTTC.

This clonotype showed up just a few times. This chain joins TRBV10-3 and TRBJ2-1, with TRBD1 matching over 8 bases. CDR1 and CDR2 from the germline V gene are ENHRY and SYGVKD. The V and J ends lost 3 bases and 6 bases, in that order; junction bases with no gene match: 7. The CDR3 extends over 15 amino acids. DNA for the CDR3: TGTGCCATCAGTGAAAGGACAGGGACTGGCAATGAGCAGTTCTTC. Translated: CAISERTGTGNEQFF.